This T cell receptor beta chain was profiled in a study of early T cells in non-severe SARS-CoV-2 infection. In the study overall: The sequenced material was bulk RNA from unsorted whole blood, and its chains were unpaired.

TCRdb re-derived calls from the 5' RACE reads in MiXCR, one entry per CDR3 protein. The sample lists more than 20,000 distinct CDR3 sequences; around 4% were seen once. CDR3 length: 12 residues. CDR1 and CDR2 (germline): MNHEY, SMNVEV (reference sequence). This clonotype was seen at least ten times. Sequence at one end of the junction differs from germline and may be a read error. V is TRBV27 and J is TRBJ2-1; D uncertain. This clonotype originated in an adult who was a healthcare worker with PCR-confirmed SARS-CoV-2 infection or an uninfected control (not recorded which). The sequencing sample was made of whole blood. The CDR3 sequence: CASSFPSAERVF. The CDR3 DNA reads TGTGCCAGCAGTTTTCCCTCGGCTGAACGGGTCTTC.